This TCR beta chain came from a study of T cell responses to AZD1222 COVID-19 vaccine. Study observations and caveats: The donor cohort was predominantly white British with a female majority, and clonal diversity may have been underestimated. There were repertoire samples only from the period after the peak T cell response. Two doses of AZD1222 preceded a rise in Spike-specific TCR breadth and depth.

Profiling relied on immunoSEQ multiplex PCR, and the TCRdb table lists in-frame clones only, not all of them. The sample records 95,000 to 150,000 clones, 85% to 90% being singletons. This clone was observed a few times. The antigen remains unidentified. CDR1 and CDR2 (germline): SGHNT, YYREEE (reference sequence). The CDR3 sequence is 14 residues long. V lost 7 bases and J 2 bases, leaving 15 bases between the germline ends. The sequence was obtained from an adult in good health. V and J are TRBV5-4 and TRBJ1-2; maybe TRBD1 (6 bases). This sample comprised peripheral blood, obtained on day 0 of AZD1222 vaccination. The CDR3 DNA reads TGTGCCAGCTCCCGGGACACTATAAACTATGGCTACACCTTC. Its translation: CASSRDTINYGYTF.